This TCR beta chain derives from a study of blood T cell repertoires in COVID-19. Germline V CDR1 and CDR2: SGHDT, YYEEEE. The length of the CDR3 is 15 residues. J gave up 2 bases and V 2 bases, and 4 bases lay outside the gene matches. The data were produced by immunoSEQ multiplex PCR, yet TCRdb's version contains in-frame clones alone and is incomplete. Among 180,000 or so clones listed, almost 90% were seen once. The sequencing sample was made of peripheral blood. This chain uses TRBV5-6 with TRBJ2-1; 7 positions agree with TRBD1. The TCR comes from a man aged 50-59 years with acute or convalescent COVID-19. CDR3 sequence (DNA): TGTGCCAGCAGCTTTGACAGGGTACCCTACAATGAGCAGTTCTTC. This sequence encodes CASSFDRVPYNEQFF.